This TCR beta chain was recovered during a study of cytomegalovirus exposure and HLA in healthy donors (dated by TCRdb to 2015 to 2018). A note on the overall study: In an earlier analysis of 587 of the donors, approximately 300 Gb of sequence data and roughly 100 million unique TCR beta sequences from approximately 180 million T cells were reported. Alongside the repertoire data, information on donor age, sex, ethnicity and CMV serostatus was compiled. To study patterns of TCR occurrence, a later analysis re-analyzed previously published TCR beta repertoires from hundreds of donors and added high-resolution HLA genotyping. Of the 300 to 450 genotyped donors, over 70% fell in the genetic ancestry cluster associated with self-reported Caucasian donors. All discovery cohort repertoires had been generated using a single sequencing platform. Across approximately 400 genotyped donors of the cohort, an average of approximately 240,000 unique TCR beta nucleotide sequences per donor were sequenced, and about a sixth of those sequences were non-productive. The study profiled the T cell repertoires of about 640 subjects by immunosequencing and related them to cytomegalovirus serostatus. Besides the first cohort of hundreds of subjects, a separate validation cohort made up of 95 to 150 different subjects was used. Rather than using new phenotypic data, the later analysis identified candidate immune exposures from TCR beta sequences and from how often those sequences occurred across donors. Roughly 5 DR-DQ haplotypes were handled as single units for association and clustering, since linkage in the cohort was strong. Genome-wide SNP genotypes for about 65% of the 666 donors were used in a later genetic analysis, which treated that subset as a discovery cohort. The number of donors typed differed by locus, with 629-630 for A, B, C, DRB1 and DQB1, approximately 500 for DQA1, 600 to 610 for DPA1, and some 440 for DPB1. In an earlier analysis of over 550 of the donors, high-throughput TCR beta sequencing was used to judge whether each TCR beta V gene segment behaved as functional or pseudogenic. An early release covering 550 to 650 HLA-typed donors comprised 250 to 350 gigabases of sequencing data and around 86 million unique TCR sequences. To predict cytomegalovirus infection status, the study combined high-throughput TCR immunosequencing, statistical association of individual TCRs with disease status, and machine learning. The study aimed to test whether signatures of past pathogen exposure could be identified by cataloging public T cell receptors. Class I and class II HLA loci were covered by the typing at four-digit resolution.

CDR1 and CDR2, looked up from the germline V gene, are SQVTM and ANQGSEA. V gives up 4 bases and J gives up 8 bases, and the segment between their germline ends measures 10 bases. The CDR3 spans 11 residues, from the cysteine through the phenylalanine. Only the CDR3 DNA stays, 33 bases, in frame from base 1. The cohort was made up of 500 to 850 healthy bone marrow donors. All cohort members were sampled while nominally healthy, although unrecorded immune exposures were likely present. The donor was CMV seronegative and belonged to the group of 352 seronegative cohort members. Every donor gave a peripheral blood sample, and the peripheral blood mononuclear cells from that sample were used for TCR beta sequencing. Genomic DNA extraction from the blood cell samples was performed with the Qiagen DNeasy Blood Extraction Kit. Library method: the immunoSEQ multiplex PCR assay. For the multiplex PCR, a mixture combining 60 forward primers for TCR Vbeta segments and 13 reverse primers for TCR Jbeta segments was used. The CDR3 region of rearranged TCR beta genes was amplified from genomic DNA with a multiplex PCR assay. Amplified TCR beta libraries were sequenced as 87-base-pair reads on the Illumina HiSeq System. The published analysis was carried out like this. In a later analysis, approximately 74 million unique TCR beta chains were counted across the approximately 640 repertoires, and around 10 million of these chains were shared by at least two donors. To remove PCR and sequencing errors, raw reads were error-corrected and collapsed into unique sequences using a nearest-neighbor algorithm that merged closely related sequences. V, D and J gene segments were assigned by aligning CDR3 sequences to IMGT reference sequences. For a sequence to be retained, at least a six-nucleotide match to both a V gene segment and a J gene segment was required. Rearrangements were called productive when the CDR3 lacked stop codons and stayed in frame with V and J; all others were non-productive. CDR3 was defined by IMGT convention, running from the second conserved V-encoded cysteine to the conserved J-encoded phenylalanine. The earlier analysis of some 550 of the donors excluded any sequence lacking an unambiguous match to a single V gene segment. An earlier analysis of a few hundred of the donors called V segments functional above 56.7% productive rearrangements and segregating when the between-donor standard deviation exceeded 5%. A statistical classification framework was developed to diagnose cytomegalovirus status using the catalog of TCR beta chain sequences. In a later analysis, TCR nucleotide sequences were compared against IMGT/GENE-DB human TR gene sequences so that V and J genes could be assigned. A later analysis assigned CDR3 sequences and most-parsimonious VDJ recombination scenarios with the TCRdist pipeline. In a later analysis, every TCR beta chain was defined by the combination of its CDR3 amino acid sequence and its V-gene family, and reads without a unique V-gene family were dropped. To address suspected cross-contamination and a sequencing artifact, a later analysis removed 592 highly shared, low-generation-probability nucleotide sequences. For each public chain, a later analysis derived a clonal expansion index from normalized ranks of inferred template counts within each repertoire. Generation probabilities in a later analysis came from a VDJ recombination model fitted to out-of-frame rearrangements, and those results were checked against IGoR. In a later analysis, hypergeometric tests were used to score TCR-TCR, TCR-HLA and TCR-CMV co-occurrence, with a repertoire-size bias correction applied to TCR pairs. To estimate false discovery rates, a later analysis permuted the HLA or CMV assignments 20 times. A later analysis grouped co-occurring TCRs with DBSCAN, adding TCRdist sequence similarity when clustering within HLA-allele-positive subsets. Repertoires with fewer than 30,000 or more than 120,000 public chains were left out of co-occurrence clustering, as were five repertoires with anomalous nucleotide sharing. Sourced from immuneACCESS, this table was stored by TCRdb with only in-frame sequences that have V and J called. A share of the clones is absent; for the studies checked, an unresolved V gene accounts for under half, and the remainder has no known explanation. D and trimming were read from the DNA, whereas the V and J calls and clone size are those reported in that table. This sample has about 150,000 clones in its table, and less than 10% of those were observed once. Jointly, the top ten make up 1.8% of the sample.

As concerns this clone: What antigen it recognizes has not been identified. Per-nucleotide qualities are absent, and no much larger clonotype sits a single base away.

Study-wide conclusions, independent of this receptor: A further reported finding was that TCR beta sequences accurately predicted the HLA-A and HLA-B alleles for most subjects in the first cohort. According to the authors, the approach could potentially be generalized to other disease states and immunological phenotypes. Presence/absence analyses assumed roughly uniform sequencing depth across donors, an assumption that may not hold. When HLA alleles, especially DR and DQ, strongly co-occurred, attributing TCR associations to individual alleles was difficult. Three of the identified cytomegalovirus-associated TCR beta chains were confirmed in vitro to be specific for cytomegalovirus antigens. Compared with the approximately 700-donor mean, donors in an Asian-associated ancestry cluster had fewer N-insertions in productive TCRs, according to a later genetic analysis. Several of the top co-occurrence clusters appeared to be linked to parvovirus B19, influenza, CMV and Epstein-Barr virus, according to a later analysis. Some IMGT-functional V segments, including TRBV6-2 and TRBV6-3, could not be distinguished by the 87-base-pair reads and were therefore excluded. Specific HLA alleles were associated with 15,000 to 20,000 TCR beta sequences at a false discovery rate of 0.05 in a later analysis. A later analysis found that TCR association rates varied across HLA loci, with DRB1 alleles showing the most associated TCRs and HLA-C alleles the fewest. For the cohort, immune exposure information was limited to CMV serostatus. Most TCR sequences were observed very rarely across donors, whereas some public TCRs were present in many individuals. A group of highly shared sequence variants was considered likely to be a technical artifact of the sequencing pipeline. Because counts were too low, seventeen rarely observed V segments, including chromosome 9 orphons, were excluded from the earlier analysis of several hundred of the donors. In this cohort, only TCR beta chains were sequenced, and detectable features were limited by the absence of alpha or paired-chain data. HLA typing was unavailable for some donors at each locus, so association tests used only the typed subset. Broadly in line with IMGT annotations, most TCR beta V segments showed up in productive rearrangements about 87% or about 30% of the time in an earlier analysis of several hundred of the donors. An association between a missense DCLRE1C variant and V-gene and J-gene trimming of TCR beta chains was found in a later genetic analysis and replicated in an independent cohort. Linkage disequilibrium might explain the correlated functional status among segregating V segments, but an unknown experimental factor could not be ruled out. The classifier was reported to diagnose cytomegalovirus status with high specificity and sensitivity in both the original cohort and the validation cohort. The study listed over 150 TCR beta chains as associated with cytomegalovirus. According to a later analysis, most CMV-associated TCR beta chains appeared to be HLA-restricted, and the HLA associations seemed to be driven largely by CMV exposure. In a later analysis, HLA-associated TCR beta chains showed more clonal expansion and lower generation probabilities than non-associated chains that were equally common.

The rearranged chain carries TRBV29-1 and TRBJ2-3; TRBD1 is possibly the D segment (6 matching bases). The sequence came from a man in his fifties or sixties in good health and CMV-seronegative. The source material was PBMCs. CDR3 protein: CSVGKGGTQYF. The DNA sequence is TGCAGCGTTGGAAAAGGGGGTACGCAGTATTTT.